Sequencing of this T cell receptor (beta chain) was carried out in a study of response to subunit inactivated influenza vaccine. CDR3 length: 15 amino acids. Germline V gene sequence: CDR1 SGHRS, CDR2 YFSETQ. V lost 0 bases to trimming and J lost 6 bases, with 12 bases between them. This clonotype has just a few counts. Its antigen remains unknown. MiXCR, applied by TCRdb to the RT-PCR reads, yields one record per CDR3 protein. This table holds about half a million distinct CDR3 sequences, approximately 10% found once. Findings and limits, study-wide: Seasonal influenza vaccination, on each occasion, was suggested by the authors to recruit few new T cells.

The sample was PBMCs from blood, taken 45 days after vaccination. The source is a man in his fifties or sixties who received an inactivated influenza vaccine. The chain links TRBV5-1 to TRBJ2-2; a possible D gene is TRBD1 (5 bases). The CDR3 nucleotides read TGCGCCAGCAGCTTGGATCAGGGAAGTCCCGGGGAGCTGTTTTTT. Translated: CASSLDQGSPGELFF.